Listed here are 10 T cell receptor beta chains from one sample, sequenced in a study of early T cells in non-severe SARS-CoV-2 infection. Each CDR3 protein is one row after TCRdb ran MiXCR on the 5' RACE reads. The sample consists of about 38,000 distinct CDR3 sequences, approximately 4.6% of them appearing once. Specimen: whole blood. These receptors originate from an adult who was a healthcare worker with PCR-confirmed SARS-CoV-2 infection or an uninfected control (not recorded which).

Relative to its sample, this clonotype is medium-sized. The chain employs TRBV30 and TRBJ1-2; D is unresolved. Germline CDR1 and CDR2: GTSNPN and SVGIG (reference sequence). The ends were cut back, 0 bases at V and 5 bases at J, with 10 bases in the middle. The CDR3 consists of 13 residues. CDR3 in amino acids: CAWSVLRSYGYTF. The CDR3 DNA reads TGTGCCTGGAGTGTACTGAGATCGTATGGCTACACCTTC.

This clonotype was observed at least ten times. The J gene is TRBJ1-1, the V gene TRBV9; a weak D match, TRBD1 (5 bases). The CDR3 consists of 15 residues. CDR1 SGDLS and CDR2 YYNGEE come from the germline V gene. Trimming left V 0 bases short and J 4 bases short, with 13 bases between. In DNA, the CDR3 is TGTGCCAGCAGCGTAGCTTCAGGGAGGAGCACTGAAGCTTTCTTT. This sequence encodes CASSVASGRSTEAFF.

This clonotype showed up many times. The chain employs TRBV3-1 and TRBJ1-6, with TRBD1 identical over 8 bases. From germline, CDR1 is LGHDT and CDR2 YNNKEL (reference sequence). The CDR3 is 17 amino acids. The junction had 17 bases not matched to a gene; V was cut back by 5 bases and J by 11 bases. CDR3 sequence (DNA): TGTGCCAGCAGCTCACACCTGGACAGGGCGTCGTTGGCACCCCTCCACTTT. Encoded protein: CASSSHLDRASLAPLHF.

This clonotype was found many times. The chain links TRBV30 to TRBJ1-1; TRBD1 might be the D (5 bases). The CDR3 has 14 residues. V was pared by 3 bases and J by 1 base, with 12 bases between. CDR1 is GTSNPN and CDR2 is SVGIG in the germline V gene (reference sequence). The CDR3 loop reads CAWRRLGANTEAFF. CDR3 nucleotides: TGTGCCTGGAGACGTCTTGGGGCGAACACTGAAGCTTTCTTT.

This clonotype was seen many times. CDR3 region: CASRGESFYEQYF. CDR3 nucleotides: TGTGCCAGCAGGGGGGAGTCCTTCTACGAGCAGTACTTC. The V gene is TRBV7-9, the J gene TRBJ2-7; perhaps D is TRBD1 or TRBD2 (5 bases each). Trimming stripped 6 bases from V and 3 bases from J, with 12 bases between. Germline loops: CDR1 SEHNR, CDR2 FQNEAQ (reference sequence). The CDR3 extends over 13 amino acids.

This clonotype was observed many times. The gene calls are TRBV6-6 and TRBJ2-7; D unclear. Trimming removed 4 bases at V and 7 bases at J, with 14 bases between. The CDR3 runs 13 residues. Germline lookup yields CDR1 MNHNY and CDR2 SVGAGI (reference sequence). CDR3 nucleotides: TGTGCCAGCAGTTTCGTACAGCTCGGGGAGCAGTACTTC. Amino acid sequence: CASSFVQLGEQYF.

There are many counts of this clonotype. V and J are TRBV12-3 or TRBV12-4 and TRBJ2-7; no definite D call. Trimming shortened V by 6 bases and J by 6 bases, and 15 bases separated the two germline ends. This CDR3 has 13 residues. CDR3 DNA: TGTGCCAGCAGGCAGACACCACCTGGCGAGCAGTACTTC. Its translation is CASRQTPPGEQYF.

Comments on this clonotype: A much more abundant neighbour one base away suggests this may be a read error. CDR3 nucleotides: TGTGCCGGCAGCTTGGGGCAGAGGGAGCAGTTCTTC. It codes for CAGSLGQREQFF. The rearrangement uses TRBV5-5 and TRBJ2-1; D may be TRBD1 (5 bases). Germline CDR1 SGHKS, CDR2 YYEKEE (reference sequence). The CDR3 is 12 amino acids.

At least ten counts were recorded for this clonotype. The V and J genes are TRBV30 and TRBJ2-2; the D gene is possibly TRBD1 (6 bases). The CDR3 is made up of 15 amino acids. Germline CDR1 and CDR2: GTSNPN and SVGIG (reference sequence). V gave up 0 bases and J gave up 1 base, with 9 bases separating them. CDR3 amino acids: CAWSVPDRNTGELFF. The CDR3 DNA follows: TGTGCCTGGAGTGTACCGGACAGGAACACCGGGGAGCTGTTTTTT.

Ten or more counts support this clonotype. The rearrangement joins TRBV19 to TRBJ2-2; D ambiguous. This CDR3 has 16 residues. The ends were cut back, 0 bases at V and 6 bases at J, with 14 bases in the middle. Germline-derived CDR1 and CDR2 are LNHDA and SQIVND (reference sequence). CDR3 nucleotide sequence: TGTGCCAGTAGTATAGAATGGGCGTCCTTCCCCGGGGAGCTGTTTTTT. Protein sequence: CASSIEWASFPGELFF.